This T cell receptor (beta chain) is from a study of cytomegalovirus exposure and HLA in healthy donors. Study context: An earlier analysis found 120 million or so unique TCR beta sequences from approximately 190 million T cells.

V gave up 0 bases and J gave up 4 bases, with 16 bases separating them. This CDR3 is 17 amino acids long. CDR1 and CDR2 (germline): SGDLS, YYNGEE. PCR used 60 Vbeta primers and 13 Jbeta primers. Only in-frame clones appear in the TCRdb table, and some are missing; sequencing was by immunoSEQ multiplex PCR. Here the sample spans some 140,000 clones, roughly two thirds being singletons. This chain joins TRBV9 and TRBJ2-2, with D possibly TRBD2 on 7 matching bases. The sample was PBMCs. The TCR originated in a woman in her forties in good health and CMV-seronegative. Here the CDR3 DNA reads TGTGCCAGCAGCGTAGAGGGAGGGGGGGCTAGCACCGGGGAGCTGTTTTTT. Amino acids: CASSVEGGGASTGELFF.